This TCR beta chain came from a study of PD-1 blockade in classical Hodgkin lymphoma. Background on the study: Once every 2 weeks, patients received intravenous nivolumab at 3 mg/kg.

Comments on this clone: Antigen: not known.

The study's findings and limits: CD4+ TCR diversity rose significantly by C4D1, and CD8+ TCR diversity did not.

The CDR3 contains 14 residues. CDR1 and CDR2 (germline): SEHNR, FQNEAQ (reference sequence). Between the trimmed V and J ends, which lost 3 bases and 0 bases, there was a span of 9 bases. Time point indicated: cycle 4 day 1 (C4D1), after about 6 weeks of nivolumab. Each and every patient relapsed after autologous stem cell transplantation, and patients got differing brentuximab vedotin exposure. Sequenced by immunoSEQ multiplex PCR; TCRdb stores in-frame clones only, minus some. This table has over 50,000 clones, around 90% appearing once. The chain joins TRBV7-9 to TRBJ2-7, with D unclear. This sequence was found in a human donor with classical Hodgkin lymphoma. The material sequenced was peripheral blood mononuclear cells (PBMCs), taken before the fourth cycle of nivolumab. This CDR3 reads CASSFSVASYEQYF. CDR3 coding DNA: TGTGCCAGCAGCTTCTCAGTAGCCTCCTACGAGCAGTACTTC.